A single sample is the source of the 6 T cell receptor beta chains below, sequenced in a study of shared clonotypes between healthy human individuals. The assay was immunoSEQ multiplex PCR, and TCRdb's table has in-frame clones only and misses some. The repertoire holds under 2.5 million clones, with 92% as singletons. The specimen sequenced was naive CD4+ T cells from PBMCs. As to subset: CD45RA+ positively selected. All receptors come from a man younger than 30 in good health. Some clones in this sample may be carry-over from other donors' samples.

The V call is TRBV11-2, the J call TRBJ2-2; possibly TRBD2 for D (6 bases). CDR3 length: 15 residues. The germline V gene encodes CDR1 SGHAT and CDR2 FQNNGV. Between the trimmed V and J ends, which lost 5 bases and 6 bases, there was a span of 16 bases. CDR3 sequence: CASSPLLAISGELFF. CDR3 sequence (DNA): TGTGCCAGCAGCCCCCTTCTAGCGATCTCCGGGGAGCTGTTTTTT.

The V gene is TRBV28, the J gene TRBJ2-1, with D unclear. V lost 6 bases to trimming and J lost 8 bases, with 14 bases between them. CDR3 length equals 13 residues. CDR1 is MDHEN and CDR2 is SYDVKM in the germline V gene. CDR3 bases: TGTGCCAGCAGCCCTAGAGTCCCCCATGAGCAGTTCTTC. Its protein product is CASSPRVPHEQFF.

The chain combines TRBV5-6 with TRBJ2-2; tentatively, D is TRBD1 (6 bases). CDR1 is SGHDT and CDR2 is YYEEEE in the germline V gene. V was trimmed by 2 bases and J by 8 bases, leaving 16 bases between them. The CDR3 contains 15 residues. The CDR3 protein is CASSFPNRESGELFF. CDR3 sequence (DNA): TGTGCCAGCAGCTTCCCCAACAGGGAGTCAGGGGAGCTGTTTTTT.

The chain employs TRBV5-4 and TRBJ2-2, with TRBD1 as a possible D gene (6 bases). Trimming pared 4 bases from V and 3 bases from J, leaving 10 bases between. The CDR3 is made up of 14 amino acids. CDR1 and CDR2 from the germline V gene are SGHNT and YYREEE (reference sequence). The CDR3 spells CASSPDSYTGELFF. The CDR3 DNA follows: TGTGCCAGCAGCCCGGACAGTTACACCGGGGAGCTGTTTTTT.

The rearrangement links TRBV9 to TRBJ2-2; D may be TRBD2 (5 bases). CDR3 length: 12 amino acids. Trimming took off 4 bases at V and 13 bases at J, with 14 bases between the two ends. Germline lookup yields CDR1 SGDLS and CDR2 YYNGEE. The CDR3 sequence is CASSPPGSLLFF. The CDR3 DNA follows: TGTGCCAGCAGCCCCCCTGGGAGTTTGCTGTTTTTT.

This chain connects TRBV28 to TRBJ2-6, with D possibly matching TRBD2 (6 bases). The germline V and J ends were trimmed by 3 bases and 1 base, with 10 bases remaining between them. The CDR3 length is 16 residues. Looked up from germline, CDR1 is MDHEN and CDR2 is SYDVKM. CDR3 nucleotide sequence: TGTGCCAGCAGTTTGGGCGGGATATCTGGGGCCAACGTCCTGACTTTC. Translated, it gives CASSLGGISGANVLTF.